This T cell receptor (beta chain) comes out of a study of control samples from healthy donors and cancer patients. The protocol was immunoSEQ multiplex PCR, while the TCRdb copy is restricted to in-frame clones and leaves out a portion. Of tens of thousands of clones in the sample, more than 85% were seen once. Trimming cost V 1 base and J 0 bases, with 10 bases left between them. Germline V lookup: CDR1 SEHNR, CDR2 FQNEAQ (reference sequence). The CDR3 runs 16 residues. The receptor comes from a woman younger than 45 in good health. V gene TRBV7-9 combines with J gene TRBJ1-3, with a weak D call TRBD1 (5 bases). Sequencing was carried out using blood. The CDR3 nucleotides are TGTGCCAGCAGCTTAGGATCAGGGTTCTCTGGAAACACCATATATTTT. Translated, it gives CASSLGSGFSGNTIYF.